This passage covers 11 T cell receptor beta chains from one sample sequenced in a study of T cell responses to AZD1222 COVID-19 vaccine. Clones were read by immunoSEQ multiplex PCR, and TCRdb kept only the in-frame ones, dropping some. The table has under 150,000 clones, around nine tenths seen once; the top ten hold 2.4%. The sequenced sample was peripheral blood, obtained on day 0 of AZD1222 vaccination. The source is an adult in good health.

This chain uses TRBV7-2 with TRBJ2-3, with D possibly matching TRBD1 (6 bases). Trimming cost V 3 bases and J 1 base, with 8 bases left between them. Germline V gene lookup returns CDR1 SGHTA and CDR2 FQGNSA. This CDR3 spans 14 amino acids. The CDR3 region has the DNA TGTGCCAGCAGCTTCCGGACAGGCACAGATACGCAGTATTTT. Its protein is CASSFRTGTDTQYF.

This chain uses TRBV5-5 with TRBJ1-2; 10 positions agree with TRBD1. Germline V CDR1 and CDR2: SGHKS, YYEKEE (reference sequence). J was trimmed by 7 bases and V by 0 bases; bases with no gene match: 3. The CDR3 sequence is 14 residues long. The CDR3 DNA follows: TGTGCCAGCAGCTTGGAAGGACAGGGGGTTGGCTACACCTTC. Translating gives CASSLEGQGVGYTF.

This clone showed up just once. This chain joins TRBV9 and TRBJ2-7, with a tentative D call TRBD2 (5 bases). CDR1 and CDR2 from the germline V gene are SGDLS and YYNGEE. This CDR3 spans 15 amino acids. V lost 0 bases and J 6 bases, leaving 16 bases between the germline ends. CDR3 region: CASSVVGSVRSEQYF. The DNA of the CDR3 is TGTGCCAGCAGCGTAGTGGGTAGCGTTAGGAGCGAGCAGTACTTC.

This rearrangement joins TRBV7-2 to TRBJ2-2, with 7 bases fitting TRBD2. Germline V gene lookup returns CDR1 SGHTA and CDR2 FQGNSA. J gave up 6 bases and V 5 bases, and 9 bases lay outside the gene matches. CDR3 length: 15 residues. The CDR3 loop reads CASSPRLAGAGELFF. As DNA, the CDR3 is TGTGCCAGCAGCCCCCGGCTGGCGGGAGCCGGGGAGCTGTTTTTT.

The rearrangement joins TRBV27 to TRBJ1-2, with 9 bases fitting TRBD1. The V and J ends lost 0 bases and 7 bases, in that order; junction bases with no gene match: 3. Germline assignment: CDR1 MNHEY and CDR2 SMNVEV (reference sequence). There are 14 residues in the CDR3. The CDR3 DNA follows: TGTGCCAGCAGTTTATCGACAGGGGGGAGTGGCTACACCTTC. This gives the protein CASSLSTGGSGYTF.

The CDR3 region has the DNA TGTGCCAGCAGCCAAGATTACAGGGGCAACACAGATACGCAGTATTTT. Protein: CASSQDYRGNTDTQYF. J is TRBJ2-3 and V is TRBV14, with TRBD1 matching over 7 bases. J gave up 2 bases and V 0 bases, and 5 bases lay outside the gene matches. The V gene's germline CDR1 is SGHDN and CDR2 FVKESK. This CDR3 has 16 residues. Together with reference TRBV14 and TRBJ2-3, the CDR3 gives the full variable domain: EAGVTQFPSHSVIEKGQTVTLRCDPISGHDNLYWYRRVMGKEIKFLLHFVKESKQDESGMPNNRFLAERTGGTYSTLKVQPAELEDSGVYFCASSQDYRGNTDTQYFGPGTRLTVL.

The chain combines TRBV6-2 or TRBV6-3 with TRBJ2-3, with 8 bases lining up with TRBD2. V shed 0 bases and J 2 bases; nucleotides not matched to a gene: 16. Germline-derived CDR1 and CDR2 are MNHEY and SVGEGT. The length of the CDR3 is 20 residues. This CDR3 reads CASSYSEAGANLLLTDTQYF. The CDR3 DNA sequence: TGTGCCAGCAGTTACTCGGAAGCGGGAGCGAACTTACTCCTCACAGATACGCAGTATTTT.

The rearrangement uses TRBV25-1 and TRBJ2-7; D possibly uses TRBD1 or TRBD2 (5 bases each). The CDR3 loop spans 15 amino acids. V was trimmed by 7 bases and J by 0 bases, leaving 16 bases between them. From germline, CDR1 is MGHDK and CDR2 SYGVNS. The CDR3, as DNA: TGTGCCAGCACTACAAATAGGGACGACTCCTACGAGCAGTACTTC. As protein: CASTTNRDDSYEQYF.

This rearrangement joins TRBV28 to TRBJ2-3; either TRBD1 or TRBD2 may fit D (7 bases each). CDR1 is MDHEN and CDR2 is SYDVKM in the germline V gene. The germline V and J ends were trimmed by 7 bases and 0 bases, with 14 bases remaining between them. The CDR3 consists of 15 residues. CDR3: CASNKGGGSTDTQYF. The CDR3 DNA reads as TGTGCCAGCAACAAGGGAGGGGGCAGCACAGATACGCAGTATTTT.

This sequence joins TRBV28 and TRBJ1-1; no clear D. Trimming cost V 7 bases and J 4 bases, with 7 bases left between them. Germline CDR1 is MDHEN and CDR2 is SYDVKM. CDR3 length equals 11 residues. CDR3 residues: CASISPTEAFF. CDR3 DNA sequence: TGTGCCAGCATTTCACCCACTGAAGCTTTCTTT.

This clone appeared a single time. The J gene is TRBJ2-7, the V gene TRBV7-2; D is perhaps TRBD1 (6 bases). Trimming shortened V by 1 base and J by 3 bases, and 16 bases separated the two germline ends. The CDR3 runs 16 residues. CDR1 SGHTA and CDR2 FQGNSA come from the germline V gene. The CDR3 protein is CASSLGATGLRYEQYF. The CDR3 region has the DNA TGTGCCAGCAGCTTAGGGGCGACAGGTTTGCGCTACGAGCAGTACTTC. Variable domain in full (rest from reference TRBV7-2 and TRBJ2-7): GAGVSQSPSNKVTEKGKDVELRCDPISGHTALYWYRQSLGQGLEFLIYFQGNSAPDKSGLPSDRFSAERTGGSVSTLTIQRTQQEDSAVYLCASSLGATGLRYEQYFGPGTRLTVT.